One sample yielded the 8 T cell receptor beta chains listed below, sequenced in a study of CDR3 diversity in severe acne. TCRdb redid the calling of the PCR reads with MiXCR, one entry per CDR3 protein. The profile shows some 84,000 distinct CDR3 sequences, 45% to 55% of them singletons. Source material: blood. Source of these receptors: a male donor in good health, serving as a control.

The chain links TRBV7-2 to TRBJ2-3, with 7 bases matching TRBD2. Per the germline V gene, CDR1 is SGHTA and CDR2 is FQGNSA. The junction had 19 bases not matched to a gene; V was cut back by 5 bases and J by 5 bases. CDR3 size: 18 residues. The CDR3 spells CASSVPGIRGGQGDTQYF. CDR3 DNA: TGTGCCAGCAGCGTCCCGGGGATTAGGGGAGGGCAGGGAGATACGCAGTATTTT.

The J gene is TRBJ1-3, the V gene TRBV4-2; 8 nucleotides align to TRBD1. CDR3 length: 16 residues. V trimming: 1 base; J trimming: 3 bases; junction bases outside the gene matches: 5. Per germline, CDR1 LGHNA and CDR2 YNFKEQ. Here the CDR3 reads CASSQGRTGYGNTIYF. In nucleotides, the CDR3 is TGTGCCAGCAGCCAAGGCAGGACAGGGTATGGAAACACCATATATTTT.

The rearrangement uses TRBV6-5 and TRBJ2-7, with 9 bases fitting TRBD1. From germline, CDR1 is MNHEY and CDR2 SVGAGI. The J segment lost 6 bases and the V segment lost 7 bases, leaving 7 bases of the junction unmatched. This CDR3 region has 13 residues. The DNA of the CDR3 is TGTGCCAGCACGGGGACAGGGACCCTCGAGCAGTACTTC. Protein: CASTGTGTLEQYF.

This clonotype came up many times. The V call is TRBV6-1, the J call TRBJ2-1; unclear D gene. The length of the CDR3 is 13 residues. Germline CDR1 and CDR2: MNHNS and SASEGT. The V end was cut by 6 bases, the J end by 4 bases, with 10 bases between. The DNA for the CDR3 is TGTGCCAGCAGGGTGATGAGTTACAATGAGCAGTTCTTC. Its protein product is CASRVMSYNEQFF.

This chain links TRBV11-2 with TRBJ1-4, with unresolved D. This CDR3 contains 13 residues. The V end lost 3 bases, the J end lost 5 bases, and 7 bases lay between the germline ends. Germline assignment: CDR1 SGHAT and CDR2 FQNNGV. The CDR3 region is CASSFKENEKLFF. The CDR3 coding sequence is TGTGCCAGCAGCTTCAAGGAAAATGAAAAACTGTTTTTT.

The V gene is TRBV5-6, the J gene TRBJ2-7, with a weak D call TRBD2 (5 bases). Per germline, CDR1 SGHDT and CDR2 YYEEEE. V was trimmed by 2 bases and J by 3 bases, leaving 12 bases between them. CDR3 size: 14 residues. The CDR3 reads CASSLETAGYEQYF. CDR3 bases: TGTGCCAGCAGCTTAGAGACCGCGGGCTACGAGCAGTACTTC.

Sample share makes this clonotype medium-sized. The CDR3 here is CASSLGTGTGKVNEQFF. The CDR3 nucleotides are TGTGCCAGCAGCTTAGGAACCGGGACAGGGAAGGTGAATGAGCAGTTCTTC. This chain joins TRBV7-9 and TRBJ2-1, with 9 nucleotides matching TRBD1. V shed 1 base and J 7 bases; nucleotides not matched to a gene: 11. CDR1 and CDR2 (germline): SEHNR, FQNEAQ (reference sequence). CDR3 length equals 17 residues.

This clonotype has more than one count but fewer than ten. The chain has TRBV6-5 and TRBJ2-7, with D hard to call. CDR1 is MNHEY, CDR2 SVGAGI, per germline. The CDR3 is 14 residues long. V was clipped by 6 bases and J by 9 bases, with 21 bases between them. The CDR3 DNA is TGTGCCAGCAGCCCCACGAGCGTTAGTTTCGGGCAGTACTTC. It is translated as CASSPTSVSFGQYF.